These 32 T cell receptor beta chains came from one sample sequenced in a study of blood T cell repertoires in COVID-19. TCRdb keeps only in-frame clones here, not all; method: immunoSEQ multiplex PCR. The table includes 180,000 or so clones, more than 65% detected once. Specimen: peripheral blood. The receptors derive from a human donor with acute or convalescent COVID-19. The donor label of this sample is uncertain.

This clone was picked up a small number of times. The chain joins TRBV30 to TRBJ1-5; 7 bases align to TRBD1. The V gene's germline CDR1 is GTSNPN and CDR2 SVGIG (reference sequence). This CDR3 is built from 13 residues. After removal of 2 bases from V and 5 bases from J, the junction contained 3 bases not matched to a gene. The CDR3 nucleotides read TGTGCCTGGAGTATTACAGGGGATCAGCCCCAGCATTTT. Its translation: CAWSITGDQPQHF. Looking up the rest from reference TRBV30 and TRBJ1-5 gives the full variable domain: SQTIHQWPATLVQPVGSPLSLECTVEGTSNPNLYWYRQAAGRGLQLLFYSVGIGQISSEVPQNLSASRPQDRQFILSSKKLLLSDSGFYLCAWSITGDQPQHFGDGTRLSIL.

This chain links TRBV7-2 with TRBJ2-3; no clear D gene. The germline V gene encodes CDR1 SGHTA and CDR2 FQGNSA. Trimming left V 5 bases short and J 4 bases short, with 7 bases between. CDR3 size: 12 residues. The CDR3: CASSPPPDTQYF. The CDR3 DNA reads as TGTGCCAGCAGCCCCCCTCCAGATACGCAGTATTTT.

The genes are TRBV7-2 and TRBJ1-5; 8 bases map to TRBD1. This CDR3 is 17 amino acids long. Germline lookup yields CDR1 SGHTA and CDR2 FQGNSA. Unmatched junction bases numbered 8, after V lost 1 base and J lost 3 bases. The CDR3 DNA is TGTGCCAGCAGCTTAGGCCTTGGACAGGGCGACAATCAGCCCCAGCATTTT. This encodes CASSLGLGQGDNQPQHF.

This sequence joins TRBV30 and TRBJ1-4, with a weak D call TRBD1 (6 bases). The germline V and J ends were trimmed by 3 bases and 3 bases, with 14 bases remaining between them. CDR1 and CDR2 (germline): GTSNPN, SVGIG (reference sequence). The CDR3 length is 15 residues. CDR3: CAWSWVTGSNEKLFF. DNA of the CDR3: TGTGCCTGGAGCTGGGTAACAGGGTCTAATGAAAAACTGTTTTTT.

In DNA, the CDR3 is TGTGCCAGTAGGCTCCAGGGGGCGGCTCAGCCCCAGCATTTT. Protein: CASRLQGAAQPQHF. The rearrangement uses TRBV19 and TRBJ1-5, with TRBD1 identical over 8 bases. The CDR3 consists of 14 residues. The V and J ends lost 6 bases and 6 bases, in that order; junction bases with no gene match: 7. Germline loops: CDR1 LNHDA, CDR2 SQIVND (reference sequence).

CDR3 sequence: CASSFVQGIYEQYF. The CDR3 DNA reads TGCGCCAGCAGCTTCGTACAGGGCATCTACGAGCAGTACTTC. The chain joins TRBV5-1 to TRBJ2-7, with D possibly being TRBD1 (6 bases). V dropped 2 bases and J dropped 3 bases, with 12 bases sitting between them. This CDR3 has 14 amino acids. Per germline, CDR1 SGHRS and CDR2 YFSETQ.

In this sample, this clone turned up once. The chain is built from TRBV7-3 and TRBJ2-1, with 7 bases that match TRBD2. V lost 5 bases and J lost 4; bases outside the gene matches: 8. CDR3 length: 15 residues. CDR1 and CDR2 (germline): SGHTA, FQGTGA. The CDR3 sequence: CASSVAASGYNEQFF. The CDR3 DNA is TGTGCCAGCAGCGTCGCGGCTAGCGGTTACAATGAGCAGTTCTTC.

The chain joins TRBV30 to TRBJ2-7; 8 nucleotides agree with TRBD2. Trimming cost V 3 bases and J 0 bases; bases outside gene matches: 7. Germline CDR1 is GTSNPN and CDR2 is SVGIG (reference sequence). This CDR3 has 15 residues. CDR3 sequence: CAWSPTSGISYEQYF. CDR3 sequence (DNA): TGTGCCTGGAGCCCCACTAGCGGCATCTCCTACGAGCAGTACTTC.

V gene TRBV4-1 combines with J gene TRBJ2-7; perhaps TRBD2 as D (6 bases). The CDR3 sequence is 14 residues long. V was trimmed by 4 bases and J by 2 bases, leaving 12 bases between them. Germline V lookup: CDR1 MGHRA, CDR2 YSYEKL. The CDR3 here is CASSRGEITYEQYF. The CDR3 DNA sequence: TGCGCCAGCAGCCGGGGGGAGATCACCTACGAGCAGTACTTC.

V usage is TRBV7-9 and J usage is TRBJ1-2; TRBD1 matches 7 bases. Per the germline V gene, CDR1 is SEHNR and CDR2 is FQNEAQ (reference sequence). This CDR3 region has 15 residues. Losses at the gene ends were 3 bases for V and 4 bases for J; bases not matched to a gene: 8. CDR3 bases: TGTGCCAGCAGCTTGGGTGGGGACAGTCCCTATGGCTACACCTTC. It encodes CASSLGGDSPYGYTF.

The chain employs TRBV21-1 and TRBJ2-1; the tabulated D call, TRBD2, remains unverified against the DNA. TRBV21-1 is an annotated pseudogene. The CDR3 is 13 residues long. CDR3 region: CASIADYYNEQFF. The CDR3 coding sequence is TGTGCCAGCATCGCGGACTACTACAATGAGCAGTTCTTC.

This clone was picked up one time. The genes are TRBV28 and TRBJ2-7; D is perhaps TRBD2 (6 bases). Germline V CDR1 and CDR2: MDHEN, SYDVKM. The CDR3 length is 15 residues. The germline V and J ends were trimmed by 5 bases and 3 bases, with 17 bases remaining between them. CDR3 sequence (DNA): TGTGCCAGCAGTACCACGGAGGGCTTTCACTACGAGCAGTACTTC. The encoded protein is CASSTTEGFHYEQYF.

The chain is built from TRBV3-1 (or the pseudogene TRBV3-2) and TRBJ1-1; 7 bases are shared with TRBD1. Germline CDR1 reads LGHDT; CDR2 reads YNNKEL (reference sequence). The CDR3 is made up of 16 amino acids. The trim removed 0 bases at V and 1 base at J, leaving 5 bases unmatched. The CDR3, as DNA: TGTGCCAGCAGCCAAGATGGAAGGGGGCGGAACACTGAAGCTTTCTTT. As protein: CASSQDGRGRNTEAFF.

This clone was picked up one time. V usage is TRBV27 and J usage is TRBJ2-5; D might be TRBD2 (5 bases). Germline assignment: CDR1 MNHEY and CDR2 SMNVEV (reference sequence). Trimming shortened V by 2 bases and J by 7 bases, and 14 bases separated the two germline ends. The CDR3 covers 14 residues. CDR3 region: CASSLAERLGTQYF. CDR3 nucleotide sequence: TGTGCCAGCAGTTTAGCGGAGCGGTTAGGGACCCAGTACTTC.

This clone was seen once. Here the CDR3 DNA reads TGTGCCAGCAGTTACGGACAGGGGTACTACGAGCAGTACTTC. Encoded protein: CASSYGQGYYEQYF. V usage is TRBV6-5 and J usage is TRBJ2-7, with 9 bases that match TRBD1. There are 14 residues in the CDR3. From germline, CDR1 is MNHEY and CDR2 SVGAGI. With 2 bases clipped from V and 3 bases from J, the junction kept 2 bases outside the gene matches.

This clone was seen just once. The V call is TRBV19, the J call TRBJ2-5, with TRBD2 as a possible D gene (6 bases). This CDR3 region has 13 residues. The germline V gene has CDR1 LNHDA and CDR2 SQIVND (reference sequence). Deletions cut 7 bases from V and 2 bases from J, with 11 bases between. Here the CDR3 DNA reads TGTGCCAGTAACCTCCGGGGGCAAGAGACCCAGTACTTC. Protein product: CASNLRGQETQYF. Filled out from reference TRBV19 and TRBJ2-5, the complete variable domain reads DGGITQSPKYLFRKEGQNVTLSCEQNLNHDAMYWYRQDPGQGLRLIYYSQIVNDFQKGDIAEGYSVSREKKESFPLTVTSAQKNPTAFYLCASNLRGQETQYFGPGTRLLVL.

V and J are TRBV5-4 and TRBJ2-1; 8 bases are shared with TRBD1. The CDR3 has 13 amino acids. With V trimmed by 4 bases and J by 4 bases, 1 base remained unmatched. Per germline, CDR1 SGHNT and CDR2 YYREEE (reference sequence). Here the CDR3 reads CASSGTGYNEQFF. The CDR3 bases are TGTGCCAGCAGCGGGACAGGTTACAATGAGCAGTTCTTC.

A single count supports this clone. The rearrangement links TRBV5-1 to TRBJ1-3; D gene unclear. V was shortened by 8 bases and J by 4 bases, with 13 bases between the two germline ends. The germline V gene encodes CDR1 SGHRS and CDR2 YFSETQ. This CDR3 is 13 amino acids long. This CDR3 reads CASQTTGGNTIYF. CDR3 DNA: TGCGCCAGTCAGACGACCGGGGGAAACACCATATATTTT.

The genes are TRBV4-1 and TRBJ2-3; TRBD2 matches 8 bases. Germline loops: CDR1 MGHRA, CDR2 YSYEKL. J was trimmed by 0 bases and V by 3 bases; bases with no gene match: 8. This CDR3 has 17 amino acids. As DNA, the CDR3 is TGCGCCAGCAGCCACGGTAGCGGGGTCCCTAGCACAGATACGCAGTATTTT. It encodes CASSHGSGVPSTDTQYF.

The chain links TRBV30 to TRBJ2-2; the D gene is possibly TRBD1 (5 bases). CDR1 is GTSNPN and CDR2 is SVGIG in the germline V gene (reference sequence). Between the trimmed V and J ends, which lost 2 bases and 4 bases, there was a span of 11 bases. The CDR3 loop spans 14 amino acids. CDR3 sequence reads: CAWSSRQSTGELFF. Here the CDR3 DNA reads TGTGCCTGGAGTTCGAGACAGTCCACCGGGGAGCTGTTTTTT.

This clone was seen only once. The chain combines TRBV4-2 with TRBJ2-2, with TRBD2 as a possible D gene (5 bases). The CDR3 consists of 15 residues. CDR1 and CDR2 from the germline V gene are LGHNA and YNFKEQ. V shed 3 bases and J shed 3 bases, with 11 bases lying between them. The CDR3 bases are TGTGCCAGCAGCCACCCCTCAGCGGACACCGGGGAGCTGTTTTTT. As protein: CASSHPSADTGELFF.

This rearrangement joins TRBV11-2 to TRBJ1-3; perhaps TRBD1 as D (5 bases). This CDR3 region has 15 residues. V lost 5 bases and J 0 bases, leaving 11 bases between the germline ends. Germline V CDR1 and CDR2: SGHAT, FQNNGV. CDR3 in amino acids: CASSRGADSGNTIYF. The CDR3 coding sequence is TGTGCCAGCAGCCGTGGGGCAGACTCTGGAAACACCATATATTTT.

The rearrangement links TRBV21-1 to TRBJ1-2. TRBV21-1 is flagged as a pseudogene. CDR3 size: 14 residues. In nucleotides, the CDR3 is TGTGCCAGCAGCAAAGGGGGGGTGGACTATGGCTACACCTTC. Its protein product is CASSKGGVDYGYTF.

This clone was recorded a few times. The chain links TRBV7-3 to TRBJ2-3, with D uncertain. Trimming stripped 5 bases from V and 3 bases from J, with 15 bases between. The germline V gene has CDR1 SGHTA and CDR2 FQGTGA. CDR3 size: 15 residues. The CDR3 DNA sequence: TGTGCCAGCAGCAGTGGGCTCGCTCCGACAGATACGCAGTATTTT. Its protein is CASSSGLAPTDTQYF.

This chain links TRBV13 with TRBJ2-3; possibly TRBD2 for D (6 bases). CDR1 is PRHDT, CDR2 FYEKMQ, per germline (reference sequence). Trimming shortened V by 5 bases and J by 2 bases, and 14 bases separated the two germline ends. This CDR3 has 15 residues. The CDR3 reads CASSAKAGPTDTQYF. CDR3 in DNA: TGTGCCAGCAGCGCTAAGGCGGGGCCCACAGATACGCAGTATTTT.

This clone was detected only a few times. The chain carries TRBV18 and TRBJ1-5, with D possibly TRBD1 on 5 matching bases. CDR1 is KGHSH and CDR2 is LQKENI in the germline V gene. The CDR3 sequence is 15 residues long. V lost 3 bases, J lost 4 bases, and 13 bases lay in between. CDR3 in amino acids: CASSPQPPGNQPQHF. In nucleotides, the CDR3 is TGTGCCAGCTCACCCCAACCTCCAGGGAATCAGCCCCAGCATTTT.

This chain's CDR3 is CASSLDQVSGGGELFF. In DNA, the CDR3 is TGTGCCAGCAGCTTAGACCAAGTCTCCGGGGGCGGGGAGCTGTTTTTT. V usage is TRBV7-8 and J usage is TRBJ2-2; weak D call: TRBD2 (6 bases). The CDR3 loop spans 16 amino acids. CDR1 is SGHVS, CDR2 FQNEAQ, per germline. The germline V and J ends were trimmed by 1 base and 7 bases, with 16 bases remaining between them.

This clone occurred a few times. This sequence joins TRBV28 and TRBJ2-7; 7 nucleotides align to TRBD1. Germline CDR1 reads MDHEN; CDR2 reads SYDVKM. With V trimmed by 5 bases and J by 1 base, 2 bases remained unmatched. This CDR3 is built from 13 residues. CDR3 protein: CASSRGQSYEQYF. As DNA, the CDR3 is TGTGCCAGCAGTCGGGGACAGTCCTACGAGCAGTACTTC.

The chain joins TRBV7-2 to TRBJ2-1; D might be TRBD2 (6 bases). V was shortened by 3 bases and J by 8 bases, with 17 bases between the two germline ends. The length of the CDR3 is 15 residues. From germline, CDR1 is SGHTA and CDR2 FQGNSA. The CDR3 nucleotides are TGTGCCAGCAGCTTCGGTTGGACCGGAGGGGATGAGCAGTTCTTC. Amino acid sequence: CASSFGWTGGDEQFF.

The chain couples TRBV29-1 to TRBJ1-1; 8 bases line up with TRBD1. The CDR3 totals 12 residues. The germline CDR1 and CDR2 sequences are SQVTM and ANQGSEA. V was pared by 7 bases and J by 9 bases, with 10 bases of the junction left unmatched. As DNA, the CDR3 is TGCAGCGCCACCTATGGACAGGGTAAAGCTTTCTTT. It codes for CSATYGQGKAFF. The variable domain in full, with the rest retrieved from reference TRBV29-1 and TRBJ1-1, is SAVISQKPSRDICQRGTSLTIQCQVDSQVTMMFWYRQQPGQSLTLIATANQGSEATYESGFVIDKFPISRPNLTFSTLTVSNMSPEDSSIYLCSATYGQGKAFFGQGTRLTVV.

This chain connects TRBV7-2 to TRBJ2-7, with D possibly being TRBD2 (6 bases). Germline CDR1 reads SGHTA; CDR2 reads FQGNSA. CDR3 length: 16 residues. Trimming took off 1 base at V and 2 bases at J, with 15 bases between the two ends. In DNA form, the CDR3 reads TGTGCCAGCAGCTTAGTCGGTAGCGGTTACGCCTACGAGCAGTACTTC. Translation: CASSLVGSGYAYEQYF.

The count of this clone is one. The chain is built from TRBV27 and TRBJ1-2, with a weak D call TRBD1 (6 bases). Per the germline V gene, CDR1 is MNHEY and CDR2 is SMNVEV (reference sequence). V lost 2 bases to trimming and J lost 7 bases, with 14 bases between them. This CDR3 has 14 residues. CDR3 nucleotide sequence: TGTGCCAGCAGTTTAGCTCTGGGGGCGGGTGGCTACACCTTC. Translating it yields CASSLALGAGGYTF.